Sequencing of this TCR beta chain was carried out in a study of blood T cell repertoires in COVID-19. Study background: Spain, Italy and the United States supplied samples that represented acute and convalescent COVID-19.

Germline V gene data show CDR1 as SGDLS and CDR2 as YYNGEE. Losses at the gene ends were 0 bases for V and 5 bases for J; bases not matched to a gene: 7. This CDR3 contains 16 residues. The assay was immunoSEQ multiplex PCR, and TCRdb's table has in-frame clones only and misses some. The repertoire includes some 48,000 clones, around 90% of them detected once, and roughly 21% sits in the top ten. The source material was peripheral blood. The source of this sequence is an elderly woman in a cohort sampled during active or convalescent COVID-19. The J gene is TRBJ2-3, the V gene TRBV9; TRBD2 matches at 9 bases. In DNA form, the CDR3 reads TGTGCCAGCAGCGTAGTTGCGGGGGGGCGCCAAGATACGCAGTATTTT. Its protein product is CASSVVAGGRQDTQYF.